The 15 T cell receptor beta chains presented below share a single source sample, sequenced in a study of T cells in Graves' hyperthyroidism and ophthalmopathy. Regions amplified from RNA transcripts were the TCR beta CDR3 regions. During a first-round RT-PCR of the TCR CDR3, the HTBI primer set was used. TCRdb re-analysed the multiplex PCR reads in MiXCR, keeping a single row per CDR3 protein. This sample has 490,000 or so distinct CDR3 sequences, with 20% to 25% found just once. Sequenced input: blood. All receptors derive from a woman between 70 and 85 years old with Graves' ophthalmopathy.

This clonotype was seen only a few times. The genes are TRBV29-1 and TRBJ1-6; D gene ambiguous. This CDR3 comprises 13 residues. The germline V and J ends were trimmed by 5 bases and 7 bases, with 12 bases remaining between them. Germline CDR1 is SQVTM and CDR2 is ANQGSEA. DNA for the CDR3: TGCAGCGTTCGTTACGGAGACAATTCACCCCTCCACTTT. Translated, it gives CSVRYGDNSPLHF.

This clonotype was observed many times. This sequence joins TRBV12-3 or TRBV12-4 and TRBJ1-4; D perhaps matches TRBD1 (6 bases). CDR3 size: 13 residues. Trimming removed 5 bases from V and 10 bases from J, with 14 bases in between. CDR3 in DNA: TGTGCCAGCAGTCCCAGGGGAGCTGGAAAACTGTTTTTT. It is translated as CASSPRGAGKLFF.

This clonotype was found many times. This chain links TRBV5-1 with TRBJ1-1; D call uncertain. Germline V gives CDR1 SGHRS, CDR2 YFSETQ. Trimming shortened V by 0 bases and J by 1 base, and 7 bases separated the two germline ends. The CDR3 contains 14 residues. DNA of the CDR3: TGCGCCAGCAGCTTGGGGTGGGGGAACACTGAAGCTTTCTTT. Translated: CASSLGWGNTEAFF.

The chain joins TRBV29-1 to TRBJ2-7, with TRBD1 matching over 11 bases. This CDR3 has 13 residues. The germline CDR1 and CDR2 sequences are SQVTM and ANQGSEA. V lost 5 bases and J lost 2; bases outside the gene matches: 2. Written as DNA, the CDR3 is TGCAGCGTTCCGGGACAGGGGGCCTACGAGCAGTACTTC. Translating it yields CSVPGQGAYEQYF.

This sequence joins TRBV5-1 and TRBJ2-5, with D unresolved. Per germline, CDR1 SGHRS and CDR2 YFSETQ. This CDR3 has 13 amino acids. V lost 1 base and J 5 bases, leaving 9 bases between the germline ends. CDR3 in DNA: TGCGCCAGCAGCTTGCTCGGCAGGGAGACCCAGTACTTC. Its translation: CASSLLGRETQYF.

This clonotype was seen only a few times. The V gene is TRBV28, the J gene TRBJ1-4, with no clear D. Trimming removed 7 bases from V and 8 bases from J, with 8 bases in between. The CDR3 runs 11 residues. The germline CDR1 and CDR2 sequences are MDHEN and SYDVKM. This chain's CDR3 is CASTEREKLFF. CDR3 DNA: TGTGCCAGCACCGAAAGGGAAAAACTGTTTTTT.

In this sample, this clonotype turned up a few times. V and J are TRBV7-9 and TRBJ2-1; no clear D. The germline gives CDR1 SEHNR, CDR2 FQNEAQ (reference sequence). This CDR3 comprises 16 residues. Trimming left V 4 bases short and J 0 bases short, with 13 bases between. This CDR3 is CASSSLTHSSYNEQFF. The CDR3 coding sequence is TGTGCCAGCAGCTCCCTTACTCACAGCTCCTACAATGAGCAGTTCTTC. The whole variable domain, remainder taken from reference TRBV7-9 and TRBJ2-1, is DTGVSQNPRHKITKRGQNVTFRCDPISEHNRLYWYRQTLGQGPEFLTYFQNEAQLEKSRLLSDRFSAERPKGSFSTLEIQRTEQGDSAMYLCASSSLTHSSYNEQFFGPGTRLTVL.

The V call is TRBV12-3 or TRBV12-4, the J call TRBJ1-1; D is undetermined. The CDR3 is 13 amino acids. V was pared by 1 base and J by 8 bases, with 11 bases between. The CDR3 is CASSLGEGSEAFF. The CDR3 nucleotides are TGTGCCAGCAGTTTAGGGGAAGGTTCAGAAGCTTTCTTT.

Comments on this clonotype: This sequence may be a read error, since a much larger clone differs from it by one base. The J gene is TRBJ2-4, the V gene TRBV30; D might be TRBD1 (5 bases). The CDR3 sequence is 12 residues long. V was clipped by 7 bases and J by 6 bases, with 13 bases between them. The germline CDR1 and CDR2 sequences are GTSNPN and SVGIG (reference sequence). The CDR3 reads CALRAGPNIQYF. CDR3 DNA sequence: TGTGCCTTACGGGCAGGGCCAAACATTCAGTACTTC.

This rearrangement joins TRBV3-1 to TRBJ1-4; D is unresolved. CDR1 is LGHDT, CDR2 YNNKEL, per germline (reference sequence). The CDR3 consists of 12 residues. The V end lost 2 bases, the J end lost 7 bases, and 5 bases lay between the germline ends. The DNA of the CDR3 is TGTGCCAGCAGCCAATTGACTGAAAAACTGTTTTTT. Residues: CASSQLTEKLFF.

A few counts support this clonotype. CDR3 DNA sequence: TGTGCCAGCAGCTTAGGCCCTCGGGGACAGGGTTTCACAGATACGCAGTATTTT. This translates into CASSLGPRGQGFTDTQYF. This chain uses TRBV7-3 with TRBJ2-3, with 9 bases matching TRBD1. Germline values: CDR1 SGHTA, CDR2 FQGTGA. The length of the CDR3 is 18 residues. V lost 2 bases to trimming and J lost 2 bases; unmatched junction nucleotides: 11.

The genes are TRBV18 and TRBJ2-7, with D perhaps being TRBD1 or TRBD2 (5 bases each). The V end was cut by 3 bases, the J end by 3 bases, with 15 bases between. The CDR3 has 15 residues. CDR1 KGHSH and CDR2 LQKENI come from the germline V gene. CDR3 sequence (DNA): TGTGCCAGCTCACCTGGTCGGGACCTGCGCTACGAGCAGTACTTC. Translating it yields CASSPGRDLRYEQYF.

This clonotype was found many times. V and J are TRBV30 and TRBJ2-7, with no clear D. CDR1 GTSNPN and CDR2 SVGIG come from the germline V gene (reference sequence). The V gene lost 2 bases and the J gene lost 3 bases, with 11 bases spanning the gap. The CDR3 contains 13 residues. CDR3 sequence reads: CAWSIASYYEQYF. The CDR3 coding sequence is TGTGCCTGGAGTATCGCGAGTTACTACGAGCAGTACTTC.

The chain has TRBV19 and TRBJ2-1; 9 bases agree with TRBD2. The CDR3 is 14 amino acids. Germline CDR1 is LNHDA and CDR2 is SQIVND (reference sequence). After removal of 9 bases from V and 4 bases from J, the junction contained 7 bases not matched to a gene. Here the CDR3 reads CASTAGGTYNEQFF. CDR3 coding DNA: TGTGCCAGCACGGCGGGAGGGACATACAATGAGCAGTTCTTC.

This clonotype has a count of ten or more. The gene calls are TRBV7-9 and TRBJ1-2, with TRBD1 matching 9 bases. Per the germline V gene, CDR1 is SEHNR and CDR2 is FQNEAQ (reference sequence). V was clipped by 1 base and J by 3 bases; unmatched bases: 6. The CDR3 is 16 amino acids. CDR3 DNA: TGTGCCAGCAGCTTAGGCCTGGGACAGGGCGACTATGGCTACACCTTC. Protein sequence: CASSLGLGQGDYGYTF.